The 32 T cell receptor beta chains listed next were all sequenced from one sample in a study of blood T cells in healthy people across ages. Primers used in a second PCR of about 7 to 11 cycles were a sample-barcoded 5' primer and a J-beta primer mix. TCRdb re-derived calls from the 5' RACE reads in MiXCR, one entry per CDR3 protein. The data hold 650,000 to 700,000 distinct CDR3 sequences, with 32% observed a single time. Sequencing input: blood. Source of these receptors: a woman aged 80 or over in good health.

Comment on this clonotype: Since a much larger clone is just one base distant, this may be a read error. The gene calls are TRBV11-3 and TRBJ2-1; D unclear. The DNA end is a closer match to TRBJ2-7, so the J assignment may be wrong. Germline CDR1 and CDR2: SGHNT and YENEEA. CDR3 size: 14 residues. The CDR3 region is CASSLGLYDNEQYF. The CDR3 DNA reads TGTGCCAGCAGCTTAGGACTCTATGACAATGAGCAGTACTTC.

There are many counts of this clonotype. The gene calls are TRBV10-3 and TRBJ1-1; no reliable D call. The CDR3 is made up of 13 amino acids. V gave up 4 bases and J gave up 1 base, with 7 bases separating them. Germline V gene lookup returns CDR1 ENHRY and CDR2 SYGVKD. The DNA for the CDR3 is TGTGCCATCAGTGGCTCTACGAACACTGAAGCTTTCTTT. The encoded protein is CAISGSTNTEAFF.

In regard to this clonotype: An end of the junction differs from the germline gene, which may be a read error. The V gene is TRBV12-3 or TRBV12-4, the J gene TRBJ1-4; tentatively, D is TRBD1 (5 bases). The length of the CDR3 is 15 residues. CDR3 protein: CTSSLRGTMNEKLFF. CDR3 DNA sequence: TGTACCAGCAGTTTAAGAGGGACGATGAATGAAAAACTGTTTTTT.

This clonotype was detected a few times. This could be a read error, since a much larger clone is one nucleotide away. The V gene is TRBV5-1, the J gene TRBJ2-7, with 8 nucleotides matching TRBD1. Germline CDR1 is SGHRS and CDR2 is YFSETQ. The V segment lost 0 bases and the J segment 7 bases; nucleotides outside the gene matches: 12. This CDR3 has 16 residues. CDR3 in amino acids: CASSLAPGQGQSEQYF. DNA for the CDR3: TGCGCCAGCAGCTTGGCCCCTGGACAGGGTCAGAGTGAGCAGTACTTC.

This clonotype appeared many times. This chain links TRBV7-2 with TRBJ2-3, with 7 bases that match TRBD1. The V and J ends lost 3 bases and 0 bases, in that order; junction bases with no gene match: 12. The CDR3 covers 18 residues. Germline V gene sequence: CDR1 SGHTA, CDR2 FQGNSA. The CDR3 region has the DNA TGTGCCAGCAGCTTGGACTTCCGGGACAGTTCTAGCACAGATACGCAGTATTTT. This sequence encodes CASSLDFRDSSSTDTQYF.

This clonotype was counted a few times. The chain couples TRBV6-2 or TRBV6-3 to TRBJ2-5, with D perhaps matching TRBD1 or TRBD2 (5 bases each). Germline-derived CDR1 and CDR2 are MNHEY and SVGEGT. V dropped 4 bases and J dropped 3 bases, with 18 bases sitting between them. CDR3 size: 16 residues. The CDR3 region is CASSFLSGTQEETQYF. The CDR3 nucleotides read TGTGCCAGCAGTTTCCTTTCCGGGACCCAGGAAGAGACCCAGTACTTC.

This clonotype was detected ten times or more. This chain uses TRBV6-5 with TRBJ1-4; TRBD1 matches 7 bases. Trimming cost V 5 bases and J 8 bases; bases outside gene matches: 8. The CDR3 covers 14 residues. Per the germline V gene, CDR1 is MNHEY and CDR2 is SVGAGI. The CDR3 reads CASSRRDSGEKLFF. In nucleotides, the CDR3 is TGTGCCAGCAGTCGCCGGGACAGCGGAGAAAAACTGTTTTTT.

The chain combines TRBV12-3 or TRBV12-4 with TRBJ2-3; weak D call: TRBD2 (5 bases). The CDR3 sequence is 16 residues long. V gave up 5 bases and J gave up 0 bases, with 15 bases separating them. Here the CDR3 DNA reads TGTGCCAGCAGTGCCTCGCGGCGGACTAGCACAGATACGCAGTATTTT. This sequence encodes CASSASRRTSTDTQYF.

The table lists this clonotype with a few counts. Here the CDR3 DNA reads TGCAGCGTGGTAGGGGTCACAGATACGCAGTATTTT. It codes for CSVVGVTDTQYF. This chain connects TRBV29-1 to TRBJ2-3, with D perhaps matching TRBD1 (5 bases). Germline V gene data show CDR1 as SQVTM and CDR2 as ANQGSEA. This CDR3 comprises 12 residues. Trimming shortened V by 6 bases and J by 2 bases, and 9 bases separated the two germline ends.

This clonotype was found a few times. This rearrangement joins TRBV30 to TRBJ2-1, with TRBD1 as a possible D gene (5 bases). Trimming left V 0 bases short and J 9 bases short, with 15 bases between. CDR3 length: 14 residues. Germline V CDR1 and CDR2: GTSNPN, SVGIG (reference sequence). Here the CDR3 DNA reads TGTGCCTGGAGTGTACATCGTGGCAGGGCTGAGCAGTTCTTC. Its translation: CAWSVHRGRAEQFF. The complete variable domain, with remaining parts taken from reference TRBV30 and TRBJ2-1, reads SQTIHQWPATLVQPVGSPLSLECTVEGTSNPNLYWYRQAAGRGLQLLFYSVGIGQISSEVPQNLSASRPQDRQFILSSKKLLLSDSGFYLCAWSVHRGRAEQFFGPGTRLTVL.

The CDR3, as DNA: TGCGCCAGCAGCTTGGACCTACGTAAATCCACCGAGACTGAAGCTTTCTTT. Its translation: CASSLDLRKSTETEAFF. J is TRBJ1-1 and V is TRBV5-1; no clear D. CDR1 SGHRS and CDR2 YFSETQ come from the germline V gene. The CDR3 is 17 residues long. The germline V and J ends were trimmed by 0 bases and 5 bases, with 20 bases remaining between them.

The rearrangement joins TRBV4-1 to TRBJ2-2; D ambiguous. The germline V gene has CDR1 MGHRA and CDR2 YSYEKL. Trimming took 0 bases from V and 6 from J, leaving 8 bases between them. CDR3 length: 14 residues. This chain's CDR3 is CASSQDSVAGELFF. CDR3 DNA: TGCGCCAGCAGCCAAGATTCAGTGGCCGGGGAGCTGTTTTTT.

Ten or more counts support this clonotype. V is TRBV5-1 and J is TRBJ2-3; the match to TRBD2 covers 11 bases. Per the germline V gene, CDR1 is SGHRS and CDR2 is YFSETQ. Trimming took 3 bases from V and 1 from J; bases not matched to a gene: 4. This CDR3 has 16 amino acids. CDR3 residues: CASSSLSGGGTDTQYF. For the CDR3, the DNA is TGCGCCAGCAGCTCGCTTAGCGGGGGGGGCACAGATACGCAGTATTTT.

This clonotype was recorded many times. The chain joins TRBV7-9 to TRBJ1-5; 8 nucleotides agree with TRBD1. The V and J ends lost 1 base and 1 base, in that order; junction bases with no gene match: 3. The CDR3 totals 16 residues. CDR1 SEHNR and CDR2 FQNEAQ come from the germline V gene (reference sequence). CDR3 sequence (DNA): TGTGCCAGCAGCTTAGACGACAGGGGAAGCAATCAGCCCCAGCATTTT. It codes for CASSLDDRGSNQPQHF.

This clonotype was counted between two and nine times. V usage is TRBV24-1 and J usage is TRBJ2-3; D remains unclear. The V gene's germline CDR1 is KGHDR and CDR2 SFDVKD. The length of the CDR3 is 12 residues. V was pared by 9 bases and J by 4 bases, with 10 bases between. The CDR3 reads CATGYRADTQYF. CDR3 coding DNA: TGTGCCACCGGGTATAGGGCAGATACGCAGTATTTT.

V gene TRBV5-1 combines with J gene TRBJ1-2; 7 positions match TRBD1. The CDR3 has 13 residues. Unmatched junction bases numbered 8, after V lost 4 bases and J lost 8 bases. CDR1 is SGHRS and CDR2 is YFSETQ in the germline V gene. CDR3 residues: CASSLTGENGYTF. As DNA, the CDR3 is TGCGCCAGCAGCCTAACAGGGGAGAACGGCTACACCTTC.

At least ten counts were recorded for this clonotype. This chain uses TRBV20-1 with TRBJ1-2; possibly TRBD1 for D (5 bases). Germline values: CDR1 DFQATT, CDR2 SNEGSKA (reference sequence). Trimming shortened V by 5 bases and J by 10 bases, and 14 bases separated the two germline ends. The CDR3 runs to 11 residues. The CDR3, as DNA: TGCAGTGCTTCCCCTATACAGGACTACACCTTC. Protein product: CSASPIQDYTF.

This clonotype was picked up many times. V is TRBV5-1 and J is TRBJ2-1; D unresolved. This CDR3 contains 12 residues. V was trimmed by 5 bases and J by 6 bases, leaving 9 bases between them. Germline CDR1 is SGHRS and CDR2 is YFSETQ. This CDR3 is CASSSTGNEQFF. In nucleotides, the CDR3 is TGCGCCAGCAGTAGTACGGGCAATGAGCAGTTCTTC.

J is TRBJ2-4 and V is TRBV20-1, with TRBD2 matching over 9 bases. TRBJ2-5 explains the end of the DNA better; the J call may be wrong. This CDR3 comprises 14 residues. CDR1 DFQATT and CDR2 SNEGSKA come from the germline V gene (reference sequence). The CDR3: CSAKREVWGGTQYF. The DNA of the CDR3 is TGCAGTGCAAAGCGGGAGGTCTGGGGCGGGACCCAGTACTTC.

There are a few counts of this clonotype. V usage is TRBV30 and J usage is TRBJ2-3; TRBD1 agrees at 8 bases. CDR3 length: 14 amino acids. Germline CDR1 reads GTSNPN; CDR2 reads SVGIG (reference sequence). With 0 bases clipped from V and 1 base from J, the junction kept 0 bases outside the gene matches. The CDR3, as DNA: TGTGCCTGGAGTGTGGACAGGGGCACAGATACGCAGTATTTT. Its protein is CAWSVDRGTDTQYF.

As to this clonotype: The CDR3 end shows no conserved phenylalanine or tryptophan, and so a read error is likely. The V gene is TRBV5-1, the J gene TRBJ2-1, with 11 bases fitting TRBD2. With the DNA end fitting TRBJ2-7 better, the J assignment may be wrong. CDR1 SGHRS and CDR2 YFSETQ come from the germline V gene. The CDR3 sequence is 16 residues long. The CDR3 coding sequence is TGCGCCAGCAGCTTGGCCGCTAGCGGGGGGCGGGGTGAGCAGTACTAC. Its protein is CASSLAASGGRGEQYY.

In regard to this clonotype: With a much larger clone just one base away, this may be a read error. The chain combines TRBV7-2 with TRBJ1-2, with no clear D. CDR3 length: 14 residues. Per the germline V gene, CDR1 is SGHTA and CDR2 is FQGNSA. V was clipped by 4 bases and J by 2 bases, with 11 bases between them. The CDR3 nucleotides read TGTGCCAGCAGCTCCTACACAAAAAACTATGGCTACACCTTC. As protein: CASSSYTKNYGYTF. Full variable domain (rest looked up from reference TRBV7-2 and TRBJ1-2): GAGVSQSPSNKVTEKGKDVELRCDPISGHTALYWYRQSLGQGLEFLIYFQGNSAPDKSGLPSDRFSAERTGGSVSTLTIQRTQQEDSAVYLCASSSYTKNYGYTFGSGTRLTVV.

The chain has TRBV29-1 and TRBJ1-1; D gene unclear. Trimming took off 8 bases at V and 0 bases at J, with 10 bases between the two ends. Germline lookup yields CDR1 SQVTM and CDR2 ANQGSEA. CDR3 length: 12 amino acids. CDR3 sequence reads: CSSRYLNTEAFF. CDR3 in DNA: TGCAGCTCCAGATACCTGAACACTGAAGCTTTCTTT. The full variable domain, with the rest looked up from reference TRBV29-1 and TRBJ1-1, is SAVISQKPSRDICQRGTSLTIQCQVDSQVTMMFWYRQQPGQSLTLIATANQGSEATYESGFVIDKFPISRPNLTFSTLTVSNMSPEDSSIYLCSSRYLNTEAFFGQGTRLTVV.

This clonotype was recorded many times. This rearrangement joins TRBV5-1 to TRBJ2-5, with unresolved D. The CDR3 runs to 15 residues. Between the trimmed V and J ends, which lost 2 bases and 3 bases, there was a span of 14 bases. Germline V lookup: CDR1 SGHRS, CDR2 YFSETQ. In DNA form, the CDR3 reads TGCGCCAGCAGCTTAGGTTTAAGGGTGGAAGAGACCCAGTACTTC. Translated: CASSLGLRVEETQYF.

This clonotype was counted many times. This rearrangement joins TRBV5-1 to TRBJ2-3; D remains unclear. The CDR3 extends over 14 amino acids. Germline V gene data show CDR1 as SGHRS and CDR2 as YFSETQ. The V end was cut by 0 bases, the J end by 1 base, with 6 bases between. CDR3 protein: CASSLGHGTDTQYF. The CDR3 coding sequence is TGCGCCAGCAGCTTGGGCCATGGCACAGATACGCAGTATTTT.

At least ten counts were recorded for this clonotype. V is TRBV4-1 and J is TRBJ1-2; maybe TRBD1 (6 bases). Germline V gene sequence: CDR1 MGHRA, CDR2 YSYEKL. The CDR3 totals 15 residues. V lost 1 base and J lost 1, with 10 bases in between. Here the CDR3 DNA reads TGCGCCAGCAGCCAAGTCGGGACAATTAACTATGGCTACACCTTC. As protein: CASSQVGTINYGYTF.

This clonotype was picked up many times. The rearrangement joins TRBV7-2 to TRBJ2-1; D uncertain. Germline lookup yields CDR1 SGHTA and CDR2 FQGNSA. The CDR3 has 19 amino acids. V lost 0 bases to trimming and J lost 0 bases, with 18 bases between them. The CDR3 here is CASSLAYSLNKFSYNEQFF. The CDR3 coding sequence is TGTGCCAGCAGCTTAGCTTATAGTTTAAATAAGTTCTCCTACAATGAGCAGTTCTTC.

V is TRBV9 and J is TRBJ1-6; tentative D call: TRBD1 (6 bases). Germline V gene sequence: CDR1 SGDLS, CDR2 YYNGEE. Between the trimmed V and J ends, which lost 3 bases and 5 bases, there was a span of 9 bases. The CDR3 totals 14 residues. The CDR3 DNA is TGTGCCAGCAGCGGGAGGACAGATAATTCACCCCTCCACTTT. Residues: CASSGRTDNSPLHF.

The chain carries TRBV20-1 and TRBJ1-1; TRBD1 matches at 7 bases. The CDR3 covers 14 residues. From germline, CDR1 is DFQATT and CDR2 SNEGSKA (reference sequence). V lost 3 bases, J lost 0 bases, and 4 bases stayed unmatched. The DNA of the CDR3 is TGCAGTGCTAGCGCGACAGGGCTGAACACTGAAGCTTTCTTT. Translating gives CSASATGLNTEAFF.

This clonotype was seen many times. V gene TRBV6-6 combines with J gene TRBJ2-6, with 9 bases aligning to TRBD1. Germline V lookup: CDR1 MNHNY, CDR2 SVGAGI (reference sequence). Germline trimming cut 6 bases from V and 3 bases from J; bases unmatched to any gene: 3. This CDR3 is built from 15 residues. The CDR3 sequence: CASRQGAVGANVLTF. CDR3 nucleotide sequence: TGTGCCAGCAGACAGGGGGCGGTTGGGGCCAACGTCCTGACTTTC.

The chain links TRBV20-1 to TRBJ2-4; 10 bases map to TRBD1. The last part of the DNA fits TRBJ2-7 better; the J call may be wrong. Per germline, CDR1 DFQATT and CDR2 SNEGSKA (reference sequence). CDR3 length: 14 amino acids. The CDR3 reads CSAIRDRGHYEQYF. CDR3 in DNA: TGCAGTGCAATCCGGGACAGGGGCCACTACGAGCAGTACTTC.

For the CDR3, the DNA is TGCAGTGCTAACGCTGTCCCCAACGGGGGGAAGAGCTCCTATAATTCACCCCTCCACTTT. It encodes CSANAVPNGGKSSYNSPLHF. This rearrangement joins TRBV20-1 to TRBJ1-6, with D perhaps matching TRBD1 (5 bases). The CDR3 covers 20 residues. The V gene lost 4 bases and the J gene lost 0 bases, with 25 bases spanning the gap. Germline CDR1 and CDR2: DFQATT and SNEGSKA (reference sequence).